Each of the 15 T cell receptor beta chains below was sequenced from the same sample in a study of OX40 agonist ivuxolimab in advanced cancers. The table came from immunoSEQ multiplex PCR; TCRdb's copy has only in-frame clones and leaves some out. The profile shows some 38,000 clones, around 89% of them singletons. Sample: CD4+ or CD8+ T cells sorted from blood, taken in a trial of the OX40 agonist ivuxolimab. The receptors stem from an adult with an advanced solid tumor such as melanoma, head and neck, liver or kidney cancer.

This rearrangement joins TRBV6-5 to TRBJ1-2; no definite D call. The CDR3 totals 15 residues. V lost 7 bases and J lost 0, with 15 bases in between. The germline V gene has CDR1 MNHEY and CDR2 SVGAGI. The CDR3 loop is CASTRTSLSNYGYTF. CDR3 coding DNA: TGTGCCAGCACCCGGACCTCGCTTTCTAACTATGGCTACACCTTC.

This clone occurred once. The CDR3 coding sequence is TGTGCCACCGGCCGGGGGGGTGACTATGGCTACACCTTC. Translation: CATGRGGDYGYTF. The chain joins TRBV27 to TRBJ1-2; maybe TRBD1 (5 bases). Germline lookup yields CDR1 MNHEY and CDR2 SMNVEV (reference sequence). The CDR3 runs 13 residues. V was trimmed by 10 bases and J by 3 bases, leaving 15 bases between them.

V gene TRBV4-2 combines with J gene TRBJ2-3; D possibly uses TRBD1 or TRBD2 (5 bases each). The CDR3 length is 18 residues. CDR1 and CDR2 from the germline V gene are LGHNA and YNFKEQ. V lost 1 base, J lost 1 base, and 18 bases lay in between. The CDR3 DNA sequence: TGTGCCAGCAGCCAAGGGGGCCGGGGCGACGGAGGCACAGATACGCAGTATTTT. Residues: CASSQGGRGDGGTDTQYF.

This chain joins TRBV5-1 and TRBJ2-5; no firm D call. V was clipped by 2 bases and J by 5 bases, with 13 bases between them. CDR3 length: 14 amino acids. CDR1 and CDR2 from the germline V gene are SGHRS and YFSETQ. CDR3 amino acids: CASSFQTKEETQYF. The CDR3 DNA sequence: TGCGCCAGCAGCTTCCAGACAAAGGAGGAGACCCAGTACTTC.

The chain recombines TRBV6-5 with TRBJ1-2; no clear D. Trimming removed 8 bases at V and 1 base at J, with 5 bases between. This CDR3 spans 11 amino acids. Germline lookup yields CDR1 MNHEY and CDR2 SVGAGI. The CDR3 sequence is CASSYNYGYTF. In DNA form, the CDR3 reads TGTGCCAGCTCCTATAACTATGGCTACACCTTC.

The CDR3 here is CASSSALWAFF. CDR3 DNA: TGTGCCAGCAGTTCCGCTCTGTGGGCTTTCTTT. The V and J genes are TRBV5-8 and TRBJ1-1; no clear D gene. This CDR3 contains 11 residues. The germline CDR1 and CDR2 sequences are SGHTS and YDEGEE. Trimming cost V 5 bases and J 11 bases, with 13 bases left between them.

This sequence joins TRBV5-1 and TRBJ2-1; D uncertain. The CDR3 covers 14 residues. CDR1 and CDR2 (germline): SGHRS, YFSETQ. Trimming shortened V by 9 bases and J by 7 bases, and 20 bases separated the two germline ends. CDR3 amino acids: CATSPGSLLNEQFF. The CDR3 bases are TGCGCCACTAGTCCCGGGTCCCTGCTAAATGAGCAGTTCTTC.

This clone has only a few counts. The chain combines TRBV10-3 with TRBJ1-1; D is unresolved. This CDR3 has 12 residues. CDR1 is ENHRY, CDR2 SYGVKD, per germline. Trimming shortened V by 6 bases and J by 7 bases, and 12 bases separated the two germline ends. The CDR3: CAISPQVGEAFF. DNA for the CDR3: TGTGCCATCAGCCCGCAAGTCGGTGAAGCTTTCTTT.

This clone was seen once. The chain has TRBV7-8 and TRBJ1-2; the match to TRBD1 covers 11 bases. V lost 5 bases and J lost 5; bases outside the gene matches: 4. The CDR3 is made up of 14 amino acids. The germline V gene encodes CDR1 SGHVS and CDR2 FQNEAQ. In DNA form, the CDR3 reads TGTGCCAGCAGCCGAGGGACAGGGGGTTATGGCTACACCTTC. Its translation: CASSRGTGGYGYTF. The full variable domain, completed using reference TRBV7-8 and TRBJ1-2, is GAGVSQSPRYKVAKRGQDVALRCDPISGHVSLFWYQQALGQGPEFLTYFQNEAQLDKSGLPSDRFFAERPEGSVSTLKIQRTQQEDSAVYLCASSRGTGGYGYTFGSGTRLTVV.

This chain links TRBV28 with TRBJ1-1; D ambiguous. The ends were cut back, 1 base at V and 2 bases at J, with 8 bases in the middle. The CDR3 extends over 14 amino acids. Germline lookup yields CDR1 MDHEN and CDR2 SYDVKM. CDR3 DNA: TGTGCCAGCAGTTTATTAGGTACTAACACTGAAGCTTTCTTT. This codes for CASSLLGTNTEAFF.

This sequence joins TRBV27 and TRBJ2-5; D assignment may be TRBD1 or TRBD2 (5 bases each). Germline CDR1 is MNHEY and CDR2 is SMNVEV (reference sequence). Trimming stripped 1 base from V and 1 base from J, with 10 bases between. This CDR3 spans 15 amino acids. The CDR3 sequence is CASSLFTGAQETQYF. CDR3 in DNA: TGTGCCAGCAGTTTATTTACCGGGGCCCAAGAGACCCAGTACTTC.

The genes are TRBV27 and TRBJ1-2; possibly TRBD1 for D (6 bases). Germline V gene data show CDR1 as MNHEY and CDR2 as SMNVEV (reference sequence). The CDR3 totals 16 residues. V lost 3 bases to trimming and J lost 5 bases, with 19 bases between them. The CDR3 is CASSFNGGGQLYGYTF. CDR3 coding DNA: TGTGCCAGCAGTTTTAACGGCGGGGGGCAGTTATATGGCTACACCTTC.

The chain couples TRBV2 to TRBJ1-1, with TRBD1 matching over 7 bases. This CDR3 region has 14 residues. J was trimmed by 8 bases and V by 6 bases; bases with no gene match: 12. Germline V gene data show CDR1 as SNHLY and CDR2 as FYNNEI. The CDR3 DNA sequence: TGTGCCAGCAGGAAAGGGGGCCAGCGATACGAAGCTTTCTTT. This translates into CASRKGGQRYEAFF.

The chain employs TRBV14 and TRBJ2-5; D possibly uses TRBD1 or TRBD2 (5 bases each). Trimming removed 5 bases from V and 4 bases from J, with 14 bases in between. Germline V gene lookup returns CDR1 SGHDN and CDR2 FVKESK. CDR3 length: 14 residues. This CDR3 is CASSVDSGSETQYF. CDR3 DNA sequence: TGTGCCAGCAGCGTCGACAGCGGATCAGAGACCCAGTACTTC. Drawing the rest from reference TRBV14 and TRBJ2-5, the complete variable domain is EAGVTQFPSHSVIEKGQTVTLRCDPISGHDNLYWYRRVMGKEIKFLLHFVKESKQDESGMPNNRFLAERTGGTYSTLKVQPAELEDSGVYFCASSVDSGSETQYFGPGTRLLVL.

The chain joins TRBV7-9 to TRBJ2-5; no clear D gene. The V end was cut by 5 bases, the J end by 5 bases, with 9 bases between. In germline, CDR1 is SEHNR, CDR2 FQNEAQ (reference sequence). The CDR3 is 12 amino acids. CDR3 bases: TGTGCCAGCAGCACCGAGGCGGAGACCCAGTACTTC. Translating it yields CASSTEAETQYF.